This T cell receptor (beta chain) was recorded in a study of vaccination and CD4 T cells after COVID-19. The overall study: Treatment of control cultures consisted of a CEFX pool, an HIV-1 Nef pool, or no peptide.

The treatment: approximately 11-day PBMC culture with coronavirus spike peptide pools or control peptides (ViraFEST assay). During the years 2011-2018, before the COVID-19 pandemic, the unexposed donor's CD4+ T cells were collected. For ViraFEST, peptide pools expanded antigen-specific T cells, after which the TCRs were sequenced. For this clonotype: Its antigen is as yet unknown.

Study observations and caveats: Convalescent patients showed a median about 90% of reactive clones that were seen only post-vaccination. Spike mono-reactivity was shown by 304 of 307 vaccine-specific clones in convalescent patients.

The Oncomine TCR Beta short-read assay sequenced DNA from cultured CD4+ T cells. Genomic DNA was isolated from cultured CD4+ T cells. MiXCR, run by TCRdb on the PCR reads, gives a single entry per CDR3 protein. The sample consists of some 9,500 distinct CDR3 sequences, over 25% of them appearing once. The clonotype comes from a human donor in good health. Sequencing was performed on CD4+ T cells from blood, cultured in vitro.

The CDR3 region is CASSQVVGLAGETQYF. CDR3 nucleotide sequence: TGCGCCAGCAGCCAAGTCGTGGGACTAGCGGGTGAGACCCAGTACTTC. The chain recombines TRBV4-3 with TRBJ2-5, with 12 bases that match TRBD2. V was clipped by 1 base and J by 5 bases; unmatched bases: 5. Germline CDR1 and CDR2: LGHNA and YSLEER. There are 16 residues in the CDR3.